The present T cell receptor (beta chain) was sequenced within a study of cytomegalovirus exposure and HLA in healthy donors. Study context: The 90 to 150 validation repertoires used a platform that matched the one used for the approximately 700 first-cohort repertoires, as a later analysis reported.

Repertoires were generated with immunoSEQ multiplex PCR, while TCRdb's copy carries only in-frame clones and drops some. The table records around 140,000 clones, approximately 86% of them present only once. This clone showed up just a few times. The CDR3 consists of 16 residues. V lost 2 bases, J lost 2 bases, and 14 bases lay in between. The germline CDR1 and CDR2 sequences are KGHSH and LQKENI. This clonotype was sampled from a man aged 18 to 29 in good health and CMV-seropositive. The chain has TRBV18 and TRBJ2-3, with D possibly TRBD1 on 6 matching bases. The specimen was PBMCs. As DNA, the CDR3 is TGTGCCAGCTCACCAGGGGGCCAGGGTTCCACAGATACGCAGTATTTT. Translated, it gives CASSPGGQGSTDTQYF.